These T cell receptor beta chains were read from a single sample in a study of human T cells and chemical hapten exposure. A single record per CDR3 protein comes from TCRdb applying MiXCR to the RACE reads. Altogether about 120,000 distinct CDR3 sequences are present, roughly 10% being singletons, with the ten largest covering roughly 2.3%. Sequences were derived from whole blood, sampled in connection with sensitization to the hapten diphenylcyclopropenone (DPC). These receptors all stem from a woman between 50 and 59 years old with alopecia areata. Some clones in this sample may be carry-over from other donors' samples. Each CDR3 is given with its conserved first and last residue. The D gene is left open where the match is weak. Some rows have no size entry. The others give once, few or many, or a class for an expanded clone.

v_gene	abundance	d_gene	j_gene	CDR3aa	CDR3nt
TRBV10-3	few	-	TRBJ2-3	CAISESGLATDTQYF	TGTGCCATCAGTGAGTCGGGCCTAGCAACAGATACGCAGTATTTT
TRBV4-1	many	-	TRBJ2-7	CASGGGQAYYEQYF	TGCGCCAGCGGGGGGGGACAGGCCTACTACGAGCAGTACTTC
TRBV27	few	-	TRBJ2-7	CASRTSDRYEQYF	TGTGCCAGCAGGACTTCCGACCGCTACGAGCAGTACTTC
TRBV4-1	many	TRBD2	TRBJ2-2	CASSEDVSGANTGELFF	TGCGCCAGCAGCGAAGATGTTAGCGGGGCAAACACCGGGGAGCTGTTTTTT
TRBV5-1	many	-	TRBJ2-3	CASSSDPSTDTQYF	TGCGCCAGCAGCTCGGACCCCTCCACAGATACGCAGTATTTT
TRBV20-1	few	-	TRBJ1-5	CSADVASSLHQPQHF	TGCAGTGCTGATGTCGCCTCGAGTCTCCATCAGCCCCAGCATTTT
TRBV30	-	-	TRBJ1-6	CASGTYNSPLHF	TGTGCCTCCGGGACTTATAATTCACCCCTCCACTTT
TRBV9	-	TRBD2	TRBJ2-1	CASSALAGSSYNEQFF	TGTGCCAGCAGCGCTCTAGCGGGGAGCTCCTACAATGAGCAGTTCTTC
TRBV3-1	-	-	TRBJ1-4	CASSHPPLERRLNGKLFF	TGTGCCAGCAGCCACCCACCTCTCGAGCGGAGGCTTAATGGAAAACTGTTTTTT
TRBV3-1	many	-	TRBJ2-1	CASSHVARAGTSNEQFF	TGTGCCAGCAGCCACGTCGCTCGGGCAGGGACTTCCAATGAGCAGTTCTTC
TRBV12-3/TRBV12-4	-	-	TRBJ1-6	CASSLAPLSPLHF	TGTGCCAGCAGTTTGGCGCCTCTTTCACCCCTCCACTTT
TRBV7-2	-	-	TRBJ2-3	CASSLARVSDTQYF	TGTGCCAGCAGCTTGGCCAGGGTATCAGATACGCAGTATTTT
TRBV29-1	many	TRBD1	TRBJ2-2	CSVESGTGFGGELFF	TGCAGCGTAGAATCCGGGACAGGATTCGGCGGGGAGCTGTTTTTT
TRBV7-8	few	-	TRBJ2-3	CASSLAPQGTTQYF	TGTGCCAGCAGCTTAGCTCCACAGGGAACTACGCAGTATTTT
TRBV4-2	-	TRBD1	TRBJ2-1	CASSQRTGGSYNEQFF	TGTGCCAGCAGCCAACGAACAGGGGGCTCCTACAATGAGCAGTTCTTC
TRBV7-2	few	TRBD2	TRBJ2-7	CASSSRTSGPYEQYF	TGTGCCAGCAGCTCCCGGACTAGCGGGCCCTACGAGCAGTACTTC
TRBV29-1	-	TRBD1	TRBJ1-3	CSVATGVPSGNTIYF	TGCAGCGTGGCAACAGGGGTCCCCTCTGGAAACACCATATATTTT
TRBV12-3/TRBV12-4	few	-	TRBJ1-2	CASSTTGWSGYTF	TGTGCCAGCAGTACTACAGGTTGGAGTGGCTACACCTTC
TRBV4-1	-	-	TRBJ2-1	CASSQVPYNEQFF	TGCGCCAGCAGCCAAGTACCGTACAATGAGCAGTTCTTC
TRBV7-9	few	-	TRBJ2-3	CASSFDTTDTQYF	TGTGCCAGCAGCTTTGACACCACAGATACGCAGTATTTT
TRBV6-1	-	TRBD1	TRBJ1-1	CASWDRGPTEAFF	TGTGCCAGCTGGGACAGGGGCCCCACTGAAGCTTTCTTT
TRBV7-6	many	-	TRBJ2-7	CASSLVQSSYEQYF	TGTGCCAGCAGCTTAGTTCAGAGCTCCTACGAGCAGTACTTC
TRBV2	few	TRBD1	TRBJ1-1	CARQTGVRTEAFF	TGTGCCAGACAAACAGGGGTTAGGACTGAAGCTTTCTTT
TRBV29-1	-	-	TRBJ2-5	CSVGLGETQYF	TGCAGCGTTGGTCTTGGAGAGACCCAGTACTTC
TRBV27	few	TRBD1	TRBJ1-6	CASSPRTGERSPLHF	TGTGCCAGCAGTCCCCGGACAGGGGAGAGATCACCCCTCCACTTT
TRBV28	many	-	TRBJ2-3	CASSPGTATDTQYF	TGTGCCAGCAGTCCCGGGACCGCTACAGATACGCAGTATTTT
TRBV7-9	few	TRBD1	TRBJ1-1	CASSSWDSKTEAFF	TGTGCCAGCAGCTCCTGGGACAGCAAGACTGAAGCTTTCTTT
TRBV6-2/TRBV6-3	many	-	TRBJ2-7	CASSYYGVSYEQYF	TGTGCCAGCAGTTACTACGGGGTCTCCTACGAGCAGTACTTC
TRBV11-2	-	-	TRBJ2-7	CASSWQAGYEQYF	TGTGCCAGCAGCTGGCAGGCGGGCTACGAGCAGTACTTC
TRBV4-2	few	-	TRBJ2-7	CASSQSSGVAPYEQYF	TGTGCCAGCAGCCAAAGTTCCGGGGTAGCGCCTTACGAGCAGTACTTC
TRBV12-3/TRBV12-4	few	-	TRBJ1-2	CASSSAGYYGYTF	TGTGCCAGCAGTTCGGCGGGATACTATGGCTACACCTTC
TRBV12-3/TRBV12-4	-	-	TRBJ1-1	CASSLSSHNTEAFF	TGTGCCAGCAGTTTGAGCAGCCACAACACTGAAGCTTTCTTT
TRBV7-2	few	-	TRBJ1-6	CASSLEGPLTVYNSPLHF	TGTGCCAGCAGCTTAGAGGGGCCCCTGACAGTTTATAATTCACCCCTCCACTTT
TRBV6-1	many	-	TRBJ2-7	CASSEAWGTLYEQYF	TGTGCCAGCAGTGAAGCGTGGGGGACACTTTACGAGCAGTACTTC
TRBV5-1	many	TRBD1	TRBJ2-1	CASSGTGGNNNEQFF	TGCGCCAGCAGCGGGACAGGGGGCAATAACAATGAGCAGTTCTTC
TRBV7-6	-	-	TRBJ2-5	CASSLETEQETQYF	TGTGCCAGCAGCTTAGAGACAGAGCAAGAGACCCAGTACTTC
TRBV13	few	TRBD1	TRBJ2-6	CASSTTTGAGANVLTF	TGTGCCAGCAGCACGACGACAGGGGCTGGGGCCAACGTCCTGACTTTC
TRBV5-1	-	TRBD2	TRBJ2-3	CASSPSGADTDTQYF	TGCGCCAGCAGCCCTAGCGGGGCCGACACAGATACGCAGTATTTT
TRBV4-2	-	-	TRBJ1-2	CASSQDLAEDYGYTF	TGTGCCAGCAGCCAAGATCTCGCAGAGGACTATGGCTACACCTTC
TRBV10-3	-	-	TRBJ2-3	CAISEPDRGEAQYF	TGTGCCATCAGTGAGCCTGATCGGGGCGAGGCGCAGTATTTT
TRBV6-5	few	-	TRBJ1-1	CASSFLSPLRGTEAFF	TGTGCCAGCAGTTTCCTTAGTCCTCTGAGGGGCACTGAAGCTTTCTTT
TRBV24-1	-	-	TRBJ2-3	CATSGARGTDTQYF	TGTGCCACCAGTGGAGCCCGGGGCACAGATACGCAGTATTTT
TRBV20-1	many	TRBD2	TRBJ2-3	CSARLASGSTDTQYF	TGCAGTGCTAGATTGGCTAGCGGGAGCACAGATACGCAGTATTTT
TRBV20-1	few	-	TRBJ2-1	CSASRGPSSYNEQFF	TGCAGTGCTAGCCGCGGTCCCAGCTCCTACAATGAGCAGTTCTTC
TRBV20-1	-	-	TRBJ1-1	CSARDQAGMNTEAFF	TGCAGTGCTAGAGATCAGGCAGGGATGAATACTGAAGCTTTCTTT
TRBV27	few	-	TRBJ2-1	CASSLRPKTGDEQFF	TGTGCCAGCAGTCTAAGACCGAAAACTGGGGATGAGCAGTTCTTC
TRBV6-2/TRBV6-3	few	TRBD2	TRBJ2-3	CASGGQSGRAPGTDTQYF	TGTGCCAGCGGGGGTCAAAGCGGGAGGGCACCTGGCACAGATACGCAGTATTTT
TRBV20-1	few	-	TRBJ1-1	CSAREANGEAFF	TGCAGTGCTAGAGAGGCGAACGGTGAAGCTTTCTTT
TRBV9	-	-	TRBJ1-1	CASSVVTNTEAFF	TGTGCCAGCAGCGTAGTGACGAACACTGAAGCTTTCTTT
TRBV29-1	-	TRBD1	TRBJ2-2	CSVRGQGTGELFF	TGCAGCGTAAGGGGACAGGGGACCGGGGAGCTGTTTTTT
TRBV4-2	many	-	TRBJ2-2	CASSQDGGTGELFF	TGTGCCAGCAGCCAAGATGGAGGGACCGGGGAGCTGTTTTTT
TRBV6-2/TRBV6-3	-	TRBD1	TRBJ2-1	CATNPAGQGPNEQFF	TGTGCCACCAATCCGGCGGGACAGGGTCCGAATGAGCAGTTCTTC
TRBV5-1	-	-	TRBJ2-1	CASSQGDSTYNEQFF	TGCGCCAGCAGCCAGGGCGATTCTACCTACAATGAGCAGTTCTTC
TRBV10-3	many	-	TRBJ2-3	CAIRQGAKDTQYF	TGTGCCATCCGTCAGGGTGCAAAGGATACGCAGTATTTT